Listed below are T cell receptor beta chains from one sample, sequenced in a study of T cells in localized non-small cell lung cancer. Sequencing was performed with immunoSEQ multiplex PCR; in TCRdb, only in-frame clones are kept and a portion is missing. This table has 6,000 or so clones, 40% to 45% appearing once. Specimen: lung tumor tissue, collected before any cancer treatment. These receptors all come from a woman aged 35 to 70 with stage II squamous cell lung carcinoma. CDR3s include the opening cysteine and the closing phenylalanine or tryptophan. D genes are given only for firm matches. Where a row states a size, it is once, few, many or the class of an expanded clone; other rows omit it.

size: few; J: TRBJ2-2; V: TRBV11-3; D: NA; DNA: TGTGCCAGCAGCTTGGTAGTAATGAACACCGGGGAGCTGTTTTTT; CDR3: CASSLVVMNTGELFF
size: few; J: TRBJ1-6; V: TRBV6-8; D: NA; DNA: TGTGCCAGCAGTGATAGAGCACACGGGGCAGGGGATAATTCACCCCTCCACTTT; CDR3: CASSDRAHGAGDNSPLHF
size: few; J: TRBJ1-4; V: TRBV9; D: NA; DNA: TGTGCCAGCAGTAGGACCGAAGGGGAAAAACTGTTTTTT; CDR3: CASSRTEGEKLFF
size: few; J: TRBJ2-5; V: TRBV7-2; D: TRBD2; DNA: TGTGCCAGCAGAAGCGGGGGGAAGGAGACCCAGTACTTC; CDR3: CASRSGGKETQYF
size: NA; J: TRBJ2-2; V: TRBV11-3; D: NA; DNA: TGTGCCAGCCGAGAGGGGGTGGACACCGGGGAGCTGTTTTTT; CDR3: CASREGVDTGELFF
size: few; J: TRBJ2-2; V: TRBV10-3; D: NA; DNA: TGTGCCATCAGTGAGGCACAGGGTAGGGCCGGGGAGCTGTTTTTT; CDR3: CAISEAQGRAGELFF
size: few; J: TRBJ1-1; V: TRBV19; D: TRBD1; DNA: TGTGCCAGTAGATCAGAGGGGGCAGTCGGGGGACCTGAAGCTTTCTTT; CDR3: CASRSEGAVGGPEAFF
size: few; J: TRBJ1-2; V: TRBV1; D: NA; DNA: TGCGCCAGCAGCACAAGGGGAGACATTGACTATGGCTACACCTTC; CDR3: CASSTRGDIDYGYTF
size: NA; J: TRBJ2-7; V: TRBV29-1; D: NA; DNA: TGCAGCGTTCGTAGCGGACTGAGGGAGCAGTACTTC; CDR3: CSVRSGLREQYF
size: NA; J: TRBJ2-7; V: TRBV5-1; D: NA; DNA: TGCGCCAGCAGCTCACCCCGGGACCGACCCTACGAGCAGTACTTC; CDR3: CASSSPRDRPYEQYF
size: NA; J: TRBJ1-1; V: TRBV9; D: NA; DNA: TGTGCCAGCAGCGTTGGGGCTTCGATGAACACTGAAGCTTTCTTT; CDR3: CASSVGASMNTEAFF
size: NA; J: TRBJ2-3; V: TRBV29-1; D: NA; DNA: TGCAGCGTTGGAAAGAGCGCCAGCACAGATACGCAGTATTTT; CDR3: CSVGKSASTDTQYF
size: NA; J: TRBJ2-5; V: TRBV19; D: NA; DNA: TGTGCCAGTAGTATTGGGACTCGACAAGAGACCCAGTACTTC; CDR3: CASSIGTRQETQYF
size: NA; J: TRBJ1-3; V: TRBV19; D: NA; DNA: TGTGCCACCACGAACAGAGAGCCTGGAAACACCATATATTTT; CDR3: CATTNREPGNTIYF
size: few; J: TRBJ2-1; V: TRBV6-8; D: TRBD1; DNA: TGTGCCAGCAGTGACTCCGGGACAGGGGGCCCAACAGAGCAGTTCTTC; CDR3: CASSDSGTGGPTEQFF
size: NA; J: TRBJ2-3; V: TRBV18; D: NA; DNA: TGTGCCAGCTCACCGTCGGGTTCGGCAGATACGCAGTATTTT; CDR3: CASSPSGSADTQYF
size: NA; J: TRBJ1-2; V: TRBV15; D: NA; DNA: TGTGCCACCAGCAGAGATCTCCGGGGGGGAACCCATGGCTACACCTTC; CDR3: CATSRDLRGGTHGYTF
size: few; J: TRBJ2-7; V: TRBV28; D: NA; DNA: TGTGCCAGCTGGGGTAGCGGAGAACCCTACGAGCAGTACTTC; CDR3: CASWGSGEPYEQYF
size: medium-sized; J: TRBJ2-5; V: TRBV19; D: NA; DNA: TGTGCCAGTAGTATGCAGCGAGAGACCCAGTACTTC; CDR3: CASSMQRETQYF
size: few; J: TRBJ1-2; V: TRBV18; D: NA; DNA: TGTGCCAGCTCACCAGGTGGGAACGGCTACACCTTC; CDR3: CASSPGGNGYTF
size: NA; J: TRBJ2-7; V: TRBV11-3; D: NA; DNA: TGTGCCAGCAGCTTATCGTTTGGGGGCCCCAGATACGAGCAGTACTTC; CDR3: CASSLSFGGPRYEQYF
size: NA; J: TRBJ1-1; V: TRBV30; D: NA; DNA: TGTGCCTGGACCCTATGGGTCTCGGGACGGACGAACACTGAAGCTTTCTTT; CDR3: CAWTLWVSGRTNTEAFF
size: NA; J: TRBJ2-2; V: TRBV19; D: TRBD1; DNA: TGTGCCAGCGCCGGGACAGGGGGCTTCGGGGAGCTGTTTTTT; CDR3: CASAGTGGFGELFF
size: few; J: TRBJ1-2; V: TRBV9; D: NA; DNA: TGTGCCAGCAGTGAAGGACCGCATGGCTACACCTTC; CDR3: CASSEGPHGYTF
size: NA; J: TRBJ2-1; V: TRBV19; D: TRBD2; DNA: TGTGCCAGTAGGAGAACTAGCGGGAGTGATGAGCAGTTCTTC; CDR3: CASRRTSGSDEQFF
size: NA; J: TRBJ1-4; V: TRBV11-3; D: NA; DNA: TGTGCCAGCAGCCCATCAGTTGCAACTAATGAAAAACTGTTTTTT; CDR3: CASSPSVATNEKLFF
size: NA; J: TRBJ1-1; V: TRBV30; D: NA; DNA: TGTGCCTGGAGGGGGGACACTCTGAACACTGAAGCTTTCTTT; CDR3: CAWRGDTLNTEAFF
size: NA; J: TRBJ2-7; V: TRBV29-1; D: TRBD1; DNA: TGCAGCGTCACAGGGGGTCTTTCCTACGAGCAGTACTTC; CDR3: CSVTGGLSYEQYF
size: few; J: TRBJ1-5; V: TRBV6-8; D: NA; DNA: TGTGCCAGCAGTTTATACAGAAATCAGCCCCAGCATTTT; CDR3: CASSLYRNQPQHF
size: medium-sized; J: TRBJ2-3; V: TRBV30; D: NA; DNA: TGTGCCTGGAGAGGAGTGTCAGATACGCAGTATTTT; CDR3: CAWRGVSDTQYF
size: few; J: TRBJ2-1; V: TRBV9; D: NA; DNA: TGTGCCAGCAGTGAATGGCGTAATGAGCAGTTCTTC; CDR3: CASSEWRNEQFF
size: NA; J: TRBJ1-2; V: TRBV6-1; D: NA; DNA: TGTGCCATCAGTGAAGAGGGGAACTATGGCTACACCTTC; CDR3: CAISEEGNYGYTF
size: once; J: TRBJ2-5; V: TRBV29-1; D: TRBD2; DNA: TGCGCGGCTAGGCAGGGACTACCGGGACTAGCGGGGGGAGAGACCCAGTACTTC; CDR3: CAARQGLPGLAGGETQYF
size: NA; J: TRBJ1-1; V: TRBV30; D: NA; DNA: TGTGCCTGGAGGTGGGAAGCTGAAGCTTTCTTT; CDR3: CAWRWEAEAFF
size: medium-sized; J: TRBJ2-1; V: TRBV19; D: NA; DNA: TGTGCCAGTAGCGACTATCGGTACAATGAGCAGTTCTTC; CDR3: CASSDYRYNEQFF
size: many; J: TRBJ2-1; V: TRBV7-5; D: NA; DNA: TGTGCCAGCACCCGGGGGGCGTTGACAAATGAGCAGTTCTTC; CDR3: CASTRGALTNEQFF
size: NA; J: TRBJ2-4; V: TRBV18; D: NA; DNA: TGTGCCAGCTCACCGGTAGCGAGGGACATTCAGTACTTC; CDR3: CASSPVARDIQYF